The clone carrying this TCR beta chain was seen a few times. Its antigen is as yet unknown. This entry belongs to a study of T-cell memory formation after mild COVID-19. Overall study findings and caveats: The study found balanced CD4/CD8 in clones contracting day 15 to 85 and a CD4+ lean in later expanders. For contracting clones, CD4+ ones sat mainly in CM and EM, CD8+ in EMRA.

TCRalpha and TCRbeta libraries used 5'RACE with constant-segment primers and UMIs. TCRdb itself ran the 5' RACE reads through MiXCR, one entry per CDR3 protein. The sample carries 200,000 or so distinct CDR3 sequences, 9.5% recorded once. This CDR3 spans 11 amino acids. Germline V gene data show CDR1 as DFQATT and CDR2 as SNEGSKA (reference sequence). The V end was cut by 5 bases, the J end by 1 base, with 5 bases between. Sequencing was done on a sample of PBMCs or a T cell subset sorted from them (not recorded which). The chain links TRBV20-1 to TRBJ1-2; D is unresolved. This TCR was sampled from a man in his late teens or twenties who had mild COVID-19 (a few samples of this study predate the infection). Cell type and time point are not known. Here the CDR3 DNA reads TGCAGTGCTTGGCTTAACTATGGCTACACCTTC. It specifies CSAWLNYGYTF.